Listed below are T cell receptor beta chains from one sample, sequenced in a study of blood T cell repertoires in COVID-19. Assay: immunoSEQ multiplex PCR; the TCRdb copy retains only in-frame clones and omits some. The sample has around 310,000 clones; about 91% are singletons. The specimen sequenced was PBMCs or T cells enriched from blood (not recorded which). Receptors were obtained from a woman in her forties who had recovered from COVID-19. Both conserved end residues are part of each CDR3. The order of the fields is D gene, J gene, clone size, CDR3 length, V gene, CDR3 protein, CDR3 DNA. D genes are given only for firm matches. Some rows mark clone size as missing; the rest say once, few, many or name a class of expanded clone.

TRBD1 | TRBJ2-3 | - | 16 | TRBV19 | CASSRRGQGGTDTQYF | TGTGCCAGTAGCCGACGGGGACAGGGGGGCACAGATACGCAGTATTTT
- | TRBJ1-2 | - | 15 | TRBV5-6 | CASSLTYRLWHGYTF | TGTGCCAGCAGCTTAACATACAGGTTATGGCATGGCTACACCTTC
TRBD2 | TRBJ2-5 | - | 14 | TRBV10-2 | CASSLAGGQETQYF | TGCGCCAGCAGTTTAGCGGGGGGGCAAGAGACCCAGTACTTC
TRBD1 | TRBJ1-4 | once | 17 | TRBV4-1 | CASSQGTGHLRQEKLFF | TGCGCCAGCAGCCAAGGGACAGGACACCTCCGGCAGGAAAAACTGTTTTTT
TRBD2 | TRBJ2-1 | - | 15 | TRBV27 | CASITREDSYNEQFF | TGTGCCAGCATCACCCGGGAGGACTCCTACAATGAGCAGTTCTTC
- | TRBJ1-4 | - | 11 | TRBV6-5 | CASRQGGKLFF | TGTGCCAGCAGACAGGGTGGAAAACTGTTTTTT
- | TRBJ1-4 | - | 13 | TRBV19 | CASSTETGEKLFF | TGTGCCAGTAGTACCGAGACAGGTGAAAAACTGTTTTTT
TRBD1 | TRBJ2-7 | - | 15 | TRBV30 | CAWNFRQGGGYEQYF | TGTGCCTGGAATTTTAGACAGGGGGGCGGCTACGAGCAGTACTTC
- | TRBJ2-1 | - | 19 | TRBV29-1 | CSVEPLRVAPNYYYNEQFF | TGCAGCGTTGAACCCCTCAGGGTAGCTCCGAACTACTACTACAATGAGCAGTTCTTC
TRBD2 | TRBJ2-1 | - | 13 | TRBV19 | CASRDWTSDEQFF | TGTGCCAGTAGGGACTGGACTAGCGATGAGCAGTTCTTC
TRBD2 | TRBJ2-5 | - | 13 | TRBV12-3/TRBV12-4 | CASSLGGKETQYF | TGTGCCAGCAGTTTGGGAGGGAAAGAGACCCAGTACTTC
TRBD2 | TRBJ2-2 | - | 14 | TRBV2 | CASRRLAGVGELFF | TGTGCCAGCAGACGACTAGCGGGAGTCGGGGAGCTGTTTTTT
- | TRBJ1-4 | - | 14 | TRBV3-1/TRBV3-2 | CASSLREGNEKLFF | TGTGCCAGCAGCCTGAGGGAGGGTAATGAAAAACTGTTTTTT
- | TRBJ2-1 | - | 15 | TRBV5-1 | CASSSNRARDHEQFF | TGCGCCAGCAGCTCAAACAGGGCCAGGGACCATGAGCAGTTCTTC
TRBD2 | TRBJ2-2 | - | 15 | TRBV27 | CASSLWGLAPGELFF | TGTGCCAGCAGTTTATGGGGACTAGCGCCCGGGGAGCTGTTTTTT
TRBD1 | TRBJ1-2 | - | 14 | TRBV2 | CASRAQGAILDYTF | TGTGCCAGCAGGGCACAGGGGGCGATCCTTGACTACACCTTC
- | TRBJ1-5 | - | 13 | TRBV9 | CASSVSGNQPQHF | TGTGCCAGCAGCGTCTCTGGCAATCAGCCCCAGCATTTT
- | TRBJ2-1 | - | 13 | TRBV30 | CAWTPGSYNEQFF | TGTGCCTGGACGCCGGGATCCTACAATGAGCAGTTCTTC
- | TRBJ1-4 | - | 14 | TRBV30 | CAWSVTAFNEKLFF | TGTGCCTGGAGTGTAACAGCCTTCAATGAAAAACTGTTTTTT
- | TRBJ2-1 | - | 16 | TRBV19 | CASHLAGSYLWDEQFF | TGTGCCAGTCACCTGGCGGGGTCTTACCTTTGGGATGAGCAGTTCTTC
- | TRBJ1-1 | - | 15 | TRBV3-1/TRBV3-2 | CASSQVGGRATEAFF | TGTGCCAGCAGCCAAGTCGGGGGGCGTGCGACTGAAGCTTTCTTT
TRBD1 | TRBJ1-6 | - | 15 | TRBV13 | CASSLGDRYNSPLHF | TGTGCCAGCAGCTTAGGGGACAGGTATAATTCACCCCTCCACTTT
- | TRBJ2-6 | - | 15 | TRBV10-3 | CAISESGKGANVLTF | TGTGCCATCAGTGAATCGGGGAAAGGGGCCAACGTCCTGACTTTC
- | TRBJ2-3 | once | 13 | TRBV3-1/TRBV3-2 | CASSSQGTDTQYF | TGTGCCAGCAGCTCCCAGGGCACAGATACGCAGTATTTT
- | TRBJ1-3 | - | 13 | TRBV19 | CASRTAGLNTIYF | TGTGCCAGTAGAACCGCAGGGTTAAACACCATATATTTT
- | TRBJ2-7 | - | 16 | TRBV21-1 | CASSKRVGRRMGEQYF | TGTGCCAGCAGCAAACGGGTCGGGAGGAGAATGGGAGAGCAGTACTTC
TRBD2 | TRBJ2-1 | - | 15 | TRBV5-4 | CASSFGTSTGNEQFF | TGTGCCAGCAGCTTTGGGACTAGCACGGGCAATGAGCAGTTCTTC
TRBD2 | TRBJ2-2 | - | 17 | TRBV12-5 | CASGLVLGGGYTGELFF | TGTGCTAGTGGTTTGGTCCTGGGCGGGGGGTACACCGGGGAGCTGTTTTTT
TRBD1 | TRBJ1-2 | - | 14 | TRBV6-2/TRBV6-3 | CASSYPDRYYGYTF | TGTGCCAGCAGTTACCCGGACAGGTACTATGGCTACACCTTC
TRBD2 | TRBJ2-5 | - | 15 | TRBV7-3 | CASSFGAGFQETQYF | TGTGCCAGCAGCTTCGGAGCGGGGTTCCAAGAGACCCAGTACTTC
- | TRBJ2-2 | few | 14 | TRBV10-2 | CASKEVADTGELFF | TGCGCCAGCAAGGAGGTAGCGGACACCGGGGAGCTGTTTTTT
- | TRBJ1-2 | - | 13 | TRBV9 | CASSVAGDYGYTF | TGTGCCAGCAGCGTAGCAGGGGACTATGGCTACACCTTC
TRBD1 | TRBJ2-3 | - | 14 | TRBV6-5 | CASNLQGSADTQYF | TGTGCCAGCAACCTACAGGGGAGCGCAGATACGCAGTATTTT
- | TRBJ1-2 | - | 13 | TRBV24-1 | CATSIPGVQGYTF | TGTGCCACCAGTATTCCAGGGGTACAGGGCTACACCTTC
- | TRBJ2-3 | - | 15 | TRBV19 | CASSPRAPGTDTQYF | TGTGCCAGTAGTCCCCGTGCCCCGGGCACAGATACGCAGTATTTT
- | TRBJ1-3 | - | 13 | TRBV30 | CAWGQGNGNTIYF | TGTGCCTGGGGGCAGGGGAACGGAAACACCATATATTTT